Reported below is one T cell receptor beta chain. Here immunoSEQ multiplex PCR was the method, and the copy in TCRdb shows in-frame clones only, minus some. The sample lists roughly 7,600 clones, about 83% occurring once. This record belongs to a study of blood T cell dynamics during melanoma immunotherapy. Time point here: week 3, after first cycle of checkpoint inhibitor. One draw preceded checkpoint blockade; another followed its first cycle at week 3. Response was assessed by RECIST 1.1 at 12 weeks, except a couple of rapid progressors. Trimming removed 6 bases at V and 3 bases at J, with 18 bases between. CDR3 length: 15 amino acids. Germline V gives CDR1 LNHDA, CDR2 SQIVND (reference sequence).

The sequence came from a human donor with melanoma. The chain recombines TRBV19 with TRBJ2-7; the D call may be TRBD1 or TRBD2 (5 bases each). The source material was blood, sampled from a patient treated with checkpoint blockade. CDR3 protein: CASRSSGNGGYEQYF. The CDR3 DNA reads TGTGCCAGTAGAAGTTCTGGGAATGGGGGCTACGAGCAGTACTTC.